The entry below gives a single TCR beta chain sequence along with its context. Its matching antigen is unknown. Specified time point: pretreatment peripheral blood. These data originate in a study of PD-L1 blockade in urothelial cancer. Study-level findings and limits: Blood clones associated with the tumor expanded more at 3 weeks in durable-benefit patients.

V shed 4 bases and J shed 2 bases, with 12 bases lying between them. Germline CDR1 SGHRS, CDR2 YFSETQ. This CDR3 is built from 14 residues. Clones were read by immunoSEQ multiplex PCR, and TCRdb kept only the in-frame ones, dropping some. The sample shows about 72,000 clones, about 86% of them seen only once. This TCR came from a man aged 55 to 70 with urothelial cancer. The gene calls are TRBV5-1 and TRBJ2-5; tentative D call: TRBD1 (5 bases). The source material was PBMCs, sampled around atezolizumab (anti-PD-L1) treatment. The CDR3 is CASSMDTTQETQYF. The DNA of the CDR3 is TGCGCCAGCAGCATGGACACTACTCAAGAGACCCAGTACTTC. Looking up the rest from reference TRBV5-1 and TRBJ2-5 gives the full variable domain: KAGVTQTPRYLIKTRGQQVTLSCSPISGHRSVSWYQQTPGQGLQFLFEYFSETQRNKGNFPGRFSGRQFSNSRSEMNVSTLELGDSALYLCASSMDTTQETQYFGPGTRLLVL.